Each of the 18 T cell receptor beta chains below was sequenced from the same sample in a study of control samples from healthy donors and cancer patients. The protocol was immunoSEQ multiplex PCR, while the TCRdb copy is restricted to in-frame clones and leaves out a portion. Among some 120,000 clones listed, approximately 87% were seen once. The sample consisted of blood. All receptors come from a man younger than 45 in good health.

This clone came up a few times. The V call is TRBV6-5, the J call TRBJ1-1; 7 bases agree with TRBD1. The junction had 7 bases not matched to a gene; V was cut back by 8 bases and J by 4 bases. Germline V gives CDR1 MNHEY, CDR2 SVGAGI. CDR3 size: 13 residues. The CDR3 sequence is CASLRQGGTEAFF. The CDR3 nucleotides read TGTGCCAGCCTCCGACAGGGAGGCACTGAAGCTTTCTTT.

With respect to this clone: Its ends do not fully match the called genes, so a read error is possible. The chain recombines TRBV24-1 with TRBJ1-4; D is possibly TRBD1 (6 bases). The length of the CDR3 is 15 residues. Germline lookup yields CDR1 KGHDR and CDR2 SFDVKD. The CDR3 bases are TGTGCCACCAGTGAGGACCGGGACACTACTGAAAAACTGTTTTTT. Translation: CATSEDRDTTEKLFF.

This clone was recorded only once. The rearrangement uses TRBV12-3 or TRBV12-4 and TRBJ1-2; possible D gene TRBD1, 5 bases. CDR3 length: 12 residues. Deletions cut 1 base from V and 6 bases from J, with 6 bases between. In DNA form, the CDR3 reads TGTGCCAGCAGTTTAGGAGGGGATGGCTACACCTTC. It specifies CASSLGGDGYTF.

V gene TRBV4-1 combines with J gene TRBJ2-7; 7 bases agree with TRBD2. The germline gives CDR1 MGHRA, CDR2 YSYEKL. The CDR3 runs 20 residues. V lost 2 bases, J lost 5 bases, and 24 bases stayed unmatched. The CDR3, as DNA: TGCGCCAGCAGCCAATTTCCTCAGCGGGGAGCGTTCTACGAGGTGAACGAGCAGTACTTC. It is translated as CASSQFPQRGAFYEVNEQYF.

The rearrangement joins TRBV20-1 to TRBJ1-6, with unresolved D. CDR1 is DFQATT and CDR2 is SNEGSKA in the germline V gene (reference sequence). The CDR3 has 18 amino acids. Trimming removed 3 bases from V and 4 bases from J, with 22 bases in between. CDR3 in DNA: TGCAGTGCTAGTCGGAGGGCAGGCGCAACTCCGTATAATTCACCCCTCCACTTT. Protein sequence: CSASRRAGATPYNSPLHF.

V usage is TRBV5-1 and J usage is TRBJ2-2, with 8 bases fitting TRBD1. Trimming cost V 3 bases and J 6 bases; bases outside gene matches: 4. The germline CDR1 and CDR2 sequences are SGHRS and YFSETQ. The CDR3 runs to 14 residues. The CDR3 DNA follows: TGCGCCAGCAGCTCGGGACAGGCCCCCGGGGAGCTGTTTTTT. This gives the protein CASSSGQAPGELFF.

DNA for the CDR3: TGTGCCAGCTACCCTCCTGGCGGAGGTGAAGCTTTCTTT. Translating gives CASYPPGGGEAFF. The chain joins TRBV3-1 (or the pseudogene TRBV3-2) to TRBJ1-1, with D hard to call. This CDR3 has 13 residues. V lost 8 bases to trimming and J lost 7 bases, with 17 bases between them. The germline V gene has CDR1 LGHDT and CDR2 YNNKEL (reference sequence).

The rearrangement uses TRBV24-1 and TRBJ2-5, with 8 bases that match TRBD2. Unmatched junction bases numbered 9, after V lost 2 bases and J lost 5 bases. The CDR3 length is 16 residues. CDR1 and CDR2 (germline): KGHDR, SFDVKD. The CDR3 sequence is CATSDSGAGAGETQYF. The CDR3 DNA reads TGTGCCACCAGTGATTCAGGAGCGGGGGCGGGGGAGACCCAGTACTTC.

This chain links TRBV21-1 with TRBJ2-7; the table calls TRBD2, which could not be checked here. TRBV21-1 is noted as a pseudogene. The CDR3 length is 15 residues. The CDR3 loop reads CASSKRLAGVYEQYV. The CDR3 DNA reads as TGTGCCAGCAGCAAGAGACTAGCGGGGGTATACGAGCAGTACGTC.

This chain joins TRBV5-1 and TRBJ1-2; possibly TRBD1 for D (5 bases). The germline CDR1 and CDR2 sequences are SGHRS and YFSETQ. This CDR3 has 17 amino acids. V dropped 0 bases and J dropped 4 bases, with 19 bases sitting between them. CDR3 nucleotides: TGCGCCAGCAGCTTGGAACTTCTTTCACAGAGGGGCTATGGCTACACCTTC. Residues: CASSLELLSQRGYGYTF.

CDR3 loop: CASSQEKAGGLQTQYF. In DNA form, the CDR3 reads TGCGCCAGCAGCCAAGAAAAAGCGGGGGGGCTACAGACCCAGTACTTC. The chain recombines TRBV4-1 with TRBJ2-5, with 10 bases that match TRBD2. Germline V gene sequence: CDR1 MGHRA, CDR2 YSYEKL. This CDR3 spans 16 amino acids. V shed 0 bases, J shed 6 bases, and the junction held 7 bases outside the gene matches.

This clone came up a few times. This sequence joins TRBV18 and TRBJ1-1; D remains unclear. Germline values: CDR1 KGHSH, CDR2 LQKENI. CDR3 length equals 13 residues. V lost 5 bases, J lost 2 bases, and 9 bases lay in between. CDR3 coding DNA: TGTGCCAGCTCAGGTTCCCTTAACACTGAAGCTTTCTTT. Translation gives CASSGSLNTEAFF.

The V and J genes are TRBV7-3 and TRBJ2-3, with D unresolved. V was trimmed by 1 base and J by 5 bases, leaving 10 bases between them. From germline, CDR1 is SGHTA and CDR2 FQGTGA. The CDR3 contains 14 residues. CDR3 sequence (DNA): TGTGCCAGCAGCTTAATGCCAGCCAAAGATACGCAGTATTTT. Translated, it gives CASSLMPAKDTQYF.

This clone was counted a single time. The chain links TRBV30 to TRBJ1-1; no clear D gene. Trimming left V 0 bases short and J 0 bases short, with 8 bases between. Germline CDR1 reads GTSNPN; CDR2 reads SVGIG (reference sequence). The CDR3 runs 14 residues. This CDR3 reads CAWSVAPMNTEAFF. CDR3 nucleotides: TGTGCCTGGAGTGTCGCGCCTATGAACACTGAAGCTTTCTTT. Full variable domain (rest looked up from reference TRBV30 and TRBJ1-1): SQTIHQWPATLVQPVGSPLSLECTVEGTSNPNLYWYRQAAGRGLQLLFYSVGIGQISSEVPQNLSASRPQDRQFILSSKKLLLSDSGFYLCAWSVAPMNTEAFFGQGTRLTVV.

The chain carries TRBV6-4 and TRBJ1-1, with 8 bases fitting TRBD1. CDR1 and CDR2 from the germline V gene are MRHNA and SNTAGT. This CDR3 comprises 13 residues. Trimming took 3 bases from V and 12 from J; bases not matched to a gene: 9. CDR3 sequence (DNA): TGTGCCAGCAGTGAGACAAGGACAGGGAAGTCTTTCTTT. Translated, it gives CASSETRTGKSFF.

The chain couples TRBV19 to TRBJ1-1; D is uncertain. V was shortened by 1 base and J by 3 bases, with 6 bases between the two germline ends. This CDR3 comprises 13 residues. Germline CDR1 is LNHDA and CDR2 is SQIVND (reference sequence). The DNA of the CDR3 is TGTGCCAGTAGTATAGTTTGGGACACTGAAGCTTTCTTT. Its translation: CASSIVWDTEAFF.

V gene TRBV7-2 combines with J gene TRBJ2-5; possibly TRBD1 or TRBD2 for D (5 bases each). CDR1 is SGHTA and CDR2 is FQGNSA in the germline V gene. The CDR3 extends over 13 amino acids. V lost 1 base, J lost 6 bases, and 9 bases lay in between. CDR3 region: CASSLDRRKTQYF. The CDR3 coding sequence is TGTGCCAGCAGCTTAGACAGGAGGAAGACCCAGTACTTC.

This sequence joins TRBV24-1 and TRBJ1-2; 9 bases agree with TRBD1. Trimming cost V 5 bases and J 5 bases; bases outside gene matches: 8. Germline assignment: CDR1 KGHDR and CDR2 SFDVKD. The CDR3 extends over 15 amino acids. The CDR3 DNA follows: TGTGCCACCAGTGGGGTTGACAGGGGGGAATATGGCTACACCTTC. Amino acid sequence: CATSGVDRGEYGYTF.